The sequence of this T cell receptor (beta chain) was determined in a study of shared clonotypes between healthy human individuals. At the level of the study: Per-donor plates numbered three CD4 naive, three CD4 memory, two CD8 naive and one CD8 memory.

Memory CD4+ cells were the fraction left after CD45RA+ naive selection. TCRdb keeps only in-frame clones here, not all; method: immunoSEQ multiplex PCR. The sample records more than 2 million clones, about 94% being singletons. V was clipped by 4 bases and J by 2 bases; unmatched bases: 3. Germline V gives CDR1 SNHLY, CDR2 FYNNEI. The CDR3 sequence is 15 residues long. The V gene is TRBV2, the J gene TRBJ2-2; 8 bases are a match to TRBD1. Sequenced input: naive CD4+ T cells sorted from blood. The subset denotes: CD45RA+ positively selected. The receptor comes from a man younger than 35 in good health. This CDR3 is CASSGSGGNTGELFF. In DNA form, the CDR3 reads TGTGCCAGCAGTGGCTCAGGGGGCAACACCGGGGAGCTGTTTTTT. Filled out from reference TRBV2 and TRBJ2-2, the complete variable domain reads EPEVTQTPSHQVTQMGQEVILRCVPISNHLYFYWYRQILGQKVEFLVSFYNNEISEKSEIFDDQFSVERPDGSNFTLKIRSTKLEDSAMYFCASSGSGGNTGELFFGEGSRLTVL.